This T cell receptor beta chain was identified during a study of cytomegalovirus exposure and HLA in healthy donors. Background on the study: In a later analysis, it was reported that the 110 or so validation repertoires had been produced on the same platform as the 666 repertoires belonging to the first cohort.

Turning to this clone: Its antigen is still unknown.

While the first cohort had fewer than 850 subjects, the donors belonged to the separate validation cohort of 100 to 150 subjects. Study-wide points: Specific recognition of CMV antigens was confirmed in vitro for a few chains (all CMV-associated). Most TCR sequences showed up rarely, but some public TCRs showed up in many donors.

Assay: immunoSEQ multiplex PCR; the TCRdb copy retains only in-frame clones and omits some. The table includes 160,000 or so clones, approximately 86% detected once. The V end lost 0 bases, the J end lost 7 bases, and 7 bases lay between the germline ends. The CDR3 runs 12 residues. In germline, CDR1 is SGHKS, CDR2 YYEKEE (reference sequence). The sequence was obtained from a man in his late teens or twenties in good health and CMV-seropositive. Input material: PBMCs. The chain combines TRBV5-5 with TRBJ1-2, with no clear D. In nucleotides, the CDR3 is TGTGCCAGCAGCTTGGACTCAAGTGGCTACACCTTC. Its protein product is CASSLDSSGYTF. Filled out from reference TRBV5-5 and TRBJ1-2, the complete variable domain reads DAGVTQSPTHLIKTRGQQVTLRCSPISGHKSVSWYQQVLGQGPQFIFQYYEKEERGRGNFPDRFSARQFPNYSSELNVNALLLGDSALYLCASSLDSSGYTFGSGTRLTVV.